What follows describes a single TCR beta chain. Its antigen is unknown. The CDR3 loop spans 16 amino acids. The germline V and J ends were trimmed by 2 bases and 1 base, with 15 bases remaining between them. Germline assignment: CDR1 LNHDA and CDR2 SQIVND (reference sequence). This entry belongs to a study of T cell responses to AZD1222 COVID-19 vaccine. Libraries were prepared by immunoSEQ multiplex PCR; TCRdb keeps only in-frame clonotypes and omits some of them. The sample holds some 90,000 clones, 80% to 90% seen once. Regarding the study as a whole: Rises in breadth and depth of Spike-specific TCRs came after two AZD1222 doses. Repertoires were collected only later (after the peak T cell response had occurred).

This sequence originates from an adult in good health. The source was peripheral blood, collected on day 0 of AZD1222 vaccination. The genes are TRBV19 and TRBJ2-7; a possible D gene is TRBD2 (6 bases). As DNA, the CDR3 is TGTGCCAGTAGTATAAAGGTGGGGGGTTCTTCCTACGAGCAGTACTTC. It encodes CASSIKVGGSSYEQYF.